This passage covers 27 T cell receptor beta chains from one sample sequenced in a study of vaccination effects on CD4 cells after COVID-19. Antigens of these TCRs are unknown. Expansion of antigen-specific CD4+ T cells with viral peptide pools was carried out by the ViraFEST assay before sequencing. Culture proceeded for 10 days, and CD4+ T cells were then isolated. The method was immunoSEQ multiplex PCR; TCRdb's version includes in-frame clones alone and lacks a portion of them. The data contain about 31,000 clones, about 66% of them singletons. Sequences were derived from CD4+ T cells from PBMCs cultured with HCoV-229E spike peptides, sampled before COVID-19 vaccination. The receptors originated from a human donor who received a COVID-19 vaccine.

J is TRBJ1-2 and V is TRBV27; D remains ambiguous. The V end lost 8 bases, the J end lost 4 bases, and 14 bases lay between the germline ends. Germline V gives CDR1 MNHEY, CDR2 SMNVEV (reference sequence). The CDR3 contains 13 residues. The CDR3 DNA is TGTGCCAGCTCTCTTGGCCGTCCCTATGGCTACACCTTC. This sequence encodes CASSLGRPYGYTF.

The chain links TRBV6-5 to TRBJ2-5, with a weak D call TRBD2 (5 bases). Germline V lookup: CDR1 MNHEY, CDR2 SVGAGI. Between the trimmed V and J ends, which lost 6 bases and 2 bases, there was a span of 16 bases. There are 15 residues in the CDR3. Written as DNA, the CDR3 is TGTGCCAGCAGGAATGGACGGGGATTACAAGAGACCCAGTACTTC. Translating it yields CASRNGRGLQETQYF.

The chain uses TRBV19 and TRBJ1-2; D gene unclear. V dropped 1 base and J dropped 6 bases, with 15 bases sitting between them. CDR1 is LNHDA and CDR2 is SQIVND in the germline V gene (reference sequence). The CDR3 is 15 amino acids. The CDR3: CASSIVGRPLHGYTF. The CDR3 DNA reads TGTGCCAGTAGTATAGTAGGCCGGCCCCTCCATGGCTACACCTTC. The full variable domain, its missing parts supplied by reference TRBV19 and TRBJ1-2, is DGGITQSPKYLFRKEGQNVTLSCEQNLNHDAMYWYRQDPGQGLRLIYYSQIVNDFQKGDIAEGYSVSREKKESFPLTVTSAQKNPTAFYLCASSIVGRPLHGYTFGSGTRLTVV.

This clone came up a few times. V gene TRBV5-1 combines with J gene TRBJ2-3; TRBD2 agrees at 10 bases. The germline V gene encodes CDR1 SGHRS and CDR2 YFSETQ. The ends lost 7 bases at V and 4 bases at J; junction bases unmatched: 18. This CDR3 is built from 18 residues. CDR3 region: CASRPDRGTSARADTQYF. Written as DNA, the CDR3 is TGCGCCAGCCGGCCCGATCGCGGGACTAGCGCTCGCGCAGATACGCAGTATTTT.

V and J are TRBV12-3 or TRBV12-4 and TRBJ2-5; TRBD2 matches at 7 bases. The CDR3 is 13 residues long. V lost 6 bases to trimming and J lost 4 bases; unmatched junction nucleotides: 5. The CDR3 protein is CASSRGVLETQYF. The DNA for the CDR3 is TGTGCCAGCAGCCGGGGGGTTCTAGAGACCCAGTACTTC.

This sequence joins TRBV3-1 (or the pseudogene TRBV3-2) and TRBJ2-5; the D gene is possibly TRBD2 (5 bases). The length of the CDR3 is 13 residues. The V gene's germline CDR1 is LGHDT and CDR2 YNNKEL (reference sequence). Trimming left V 1 base short and J 4 bases short, with 7 bases between. This CDR3 reads CASSQVAGETQYF. The CDR3 DNA sequence: TGTGCCAGCAGCCAAGTGGCGGGAGAGACCCAGTACTTC.

This clone has only a few counts. The rearrangement uses TRBV6-5 and TRBJ1-4, with unresolved D. CDR3 length: 12 amino acids. Germline values: CDR1 MNHEY, CDR2 SVGAGI. V lost 7 bases and J 5 bases, leaving 8 bases between the germline ends. CDR3 in DNA: TGTGCCAGCACCCTGGAGAATGAAAAACTGTTTTTT. Translation: CASTLENEKLFF.

V usage is TRBV18 and J usage is TRBJ1-1; possible D gene TRBD1, 5 bases. Germline V CDR1 and CDR2: KGHSH, LQKENI. V lost 5 bases and J lost 5, with 12 bases in between. The CDR3 is 13 amino acids. CDR3 protein: CASSGPRGTEAFF. The CDR3 coding sequence is TGTGCCAGCTCAGGCCCCCGGGGGACTGAAGCTTTCTTT.

J is TRBJ1-4 and V is TRBV6-2 or TRBV6-3; D possibly corresponds to TRBD1 (5 bases). The germline V gene has CDR1 MNHEY and CDR2 SVGEGT. Trimming shortened V by 2 bases and J by 6 bases, and 10 bases separated the two germline ends. There are 14 residues in the CDR3. The CDR3 loop is CASSYRTTYEKLFF. The CDR3 region has the DNA TGTGCCAGCAGTTACCGGACAACCTATGAAAAACTGTTTTTT.

The chain carries TRBV19 and TRBJ2-7; 9 bases match TRBD1. The CDR3 has 15 amino acids. J gave up 6 bases and V 5 bases, and 11 bases lay outside the gene matches. Germline-derived CDR1 and CDR2 are LNHDA and SQIVND (reference sequence). The CDR3 DNA follows: TGTGCCAGTAGTCCCACGGGACAGGGAAAGGGCGAGCAGTACTTC. It specifies CASSPTGQGKGEQYF.

This sequence joins TRBV5-1 and TRBJ2-2, with TRBD1 as a possible D gene (6 bases). V lost 4 bases and J lost 2, with 9 bases in between. Per the germline V gene, CDR1 is SGHRS and CDR2 is YFSETQ. The CDR3 sequence is 14 residues long. The CDR3 sequence: CASSTDRNTGELFF. As DNA, the CDR3 is TGCGCCAGCAGCACGGACAGAAACACCGGGGAGCTGTTTTTT.

This clone was seen a handful of times. The gene calls are TRBV2 and TRBJ1-5; TRBD1 aligns across 9 bases. V lost 5 bases, J lost 6 bases, and 8 bases stayed unmatched. The V gene's germline CDR1 is SNHLY and CDR2 FYNNEI. The CDR3 length is 15 residues. The CDR3 DNA is TGTGCCAGCAGTATGGGGACAGGGACGGGTCAGCCCCAGCATTTT. Protein product: CASSMGTGTGQPQHF.

The chain couples TRBV6-5 to TRBJ1-5; 10 nucleotides agree with TRBD1. Germline V lookup: CDR1 MNHEY, CDR2 SVGAGI. The CDR3 loop spans 14 amino acids. With 6 bases clipped from V and 7 bases from J, the junction kept 6 bases outside the gene matches. CDR3 amino acids: CASSGQGGSQPQHF. Here the CDR3 DNA reads TGTGCCAGCAGCGGACAGGGGGGAAGCCAGCCCCAGCATTTT.

The genes are TRBV6-5 and TRBJ2-2, with D tentatively TRBD1 (6 bases). There are 13 residues in the CDR3. Looked up from germline, CDR1 is MNHEY and CDR2 is SVGAGI. This CDR3 reads CASGHLNTGELFF. In DNA form, the CDR3 reads TGTGCGTCGGGACACCTCAACACCGGGGAGCTGTTTTTT.

The chain employs TRBV27 and TRBJ2-1; the match to TRBD2 covers 7 bases. V dropped 3 bases and J dropped 0; count of bases not matched to a gene: 2. The CDR3 loop spans 15 amino acids. Per germline, CDR1 MNHEY and CDR2 SMNVEV (reference sequence). The CDR3 sequence is CASSFLAVSYNEQFF. CDR3 coding DNA: TGTGCCAGCAGTTTCCTAGCGGTCTCCTACAATGAGCAGTTCTTC.

The chain has TRBV15 and TRBJ1-5; 11 bases match TRBD1. With V trimmed by 7 bases and J by 7 bases, 15 bases remained unmatched. The CDR3 is 17 residues long. CDR1 is LNHNV and CDR2 is YYDKDF in the germline V gene (reference sequence). The CDR3 DNA sequence: TGTGCCACCACCCCCTCCAGGGGGACAGGGGGAAGACAGCCCCAGCATTTT. Amino acid sequence: CATTPSRGTGGRQPQHF.

The chain combines TRBV6-5 with TRBJ2-2, with TRBD2 matching over 9 bases. V was pared by 1 base and J by 4 bases, with 4 bases of the junction left unmatched. The CDR3 extends over 16 amino acids. Germline V CDR1 and CDR2: MNHEY, SVGAGI. The CDR3 spells CASSYWRGGITGELFF. CDR3 DNA sequence: TGTGCCAGCAGTTACTGGCGGGGGGGCATCACCGGGGAGCTGTTTTTT.

The V and J genes are TRBV2 and TRBJ2-5; perhaps D is TRBD1 or TRBD2 (5 bases each). The CDR3 is 14 residues long. Germline assignment: CDR1 SNHLY and CDR2 FYNNEI. With 7 bases removed from V and 7 bases from J, the gap between germline ends came to 19 bases. As DNA, the CDR3 is TGTGCCAGCACGGGCAACCTCATTGGGGGGACCCAGTACTTC. Its protein product is CASTGNLIGGTQYF.

The V and J genes are TRBV19 and TRBJ2-5; D gene ambiguous. CDR1 and CDR2 from the germline V gene are LNHDA and SQIVND (reference sequence). This CDR3 has 14 amino acids. Trimming cost V 5 bases and J 2 bases, with 12 bases left between them. CDR3 sequence: CASSSAEVQETQYF. CDR3 coding DNA: TGTGCCAGTAGTTCGGCGGAAGTTCAAGAGACCCAGTACTTC. Looking up the rest from reference TRBV19 and TRBJ2-5 gives the full variable domain: DGGITQSPKYLFRKEGQNVTLSCEQNLNHDAMYWYRQDPGQGLRLIYYSQIVNDFQKGDIAEGYSVSREKKESFPLTVTSAQKNPTAFYLCASSSAEVQETQYFGPGTRLLVL.

The chain recombines TRBV20-1 with TRBJ2-6; 10 nucleotides align to TRBD2. This CDR3 is 16 amino acids long. The germline gives CDR1 DFQATT, CDR2 SNEGSKA (reference sequence). Unmatched junction bases numbered 5, after V lost 4 bases and J lost 2 bases. Written as DNA, the CDR3 is TGCAGTGCTACTGAGCGGGGGGGCCCTGGGGCCAACGTCCTGACTTTC. Translation gives CSATERGGPGANVLTF.

This chain joins TRBV4-3 and TRBJ2-1; TRBD2 is a possible D gene (5 bases). Germline loops: CDR1 LGHNA, CDR2 YSLEER. The CDR3 runs to 15 residues. Trimming took off 0 bases at V and 4 bases at J, with 10 bases between the two ends. CDR3 in amino acids: CASSQDQPGYNEQFF. The CDR3, as DNA: TGCGCCAGCAGCCAAGATCAGCCGGGGTACAATGAGCAGTTCTTC.

This clone has only a few counts. The J gene is TRBJ1-5, the V gene TRBV10-3; D gene unclear. This CDR3 comprises 13 residues. Germline V gene lookup returns CDR1 ENHRY and CDR2 SYGVKD. The V end lost 8 bases, the J end lost 4 bases, and 12 bases lay between the germline ends. The CDR3 bases are TGTGCCATCGCGTCTCGGCTGAATCAGCCCCAGCATTTT. Its translation: CAIASRLNQPQHF.

The V gene is TRBV6-2 or TRBV6-3, the J gene TRBJ2-7; 11 bases align to TRBD2. Germline CDR1 MNHEY, CDR2 SVGEGT. J was trimmed by 2 bases and V by 5 bases; bases with no gene match: 5. This CDR3 has 15 residues. CDR3 nucleotides: TGTGCCAGCAGTCGGACTAGCGGGCAAGCCTACGAGCAGTACTTC. Amino acid sequence: CASSRTSGQAYEQYF.

This chain links TRBV7-9 with TRBJ2-7; 8 bases map to TRBD1. The CDR3 has 16 amino acids. Per germline, CDR1 SEHNR and CDR2 FQNEAQ (reference sequence). V was clipped by 4 bases and J by 0 bases; unmatched bases: 8. Written as DNA, the CDR3 is TGTGCCAGCAGCTATTCCCGACAGGGGACCTCCTACGAGCAGTACTTC. Its protein product is CASSYSRQGTSYEQYF.

The rearrangement uses TRBV28 and TRBJ1-2, with TRBD1 as a possible D gene (6 bases). V lost 5 bases and J 6 bases, leaving 19 bases between the germline ends. The CDR3 consists of 15 residues. From germline, CDR1 is MDHEN and CDR2 SYDVKM. CDR3 region: CASSISRGARNGYTF. The CDR3 DNA is TGTGCCAGCAGTATCTCTCGGGGGGCGAGGAATGGCTACACCTTC.

The chain uses TRBV18 and TRBJ1-1; D is unresolved. CDR1 is KGHSH, CDR2 LQKENI, per germline. V dropped 4 bases and J dropped 8 bases, with 23 bases sitting between them. This CDR3 spans 16 amino acids. CDR3 in amino acids: CASSRSAGPASPEAFF. CDR3 nucleotide sequence: TGTGCCAGCTCACGATCGGCAGGACCTGCTAGTCCGGAAGCTTTCTTT. The full variable domain, rest sourced from reference TRBV18 and TRBJ1-1, is NAGVMQNPRHLVRRRGQEARLRCSPMKGHSHVYWYRQLPEEGLKFMVYLQKENIIDESGMPKERFSAEFPKEGPSILRIQQVVRGDSAAYFCASSRSAGPASPEAFFGQGTRLTVV.

The genes are TRBV20-1 and TRBJ2-4; D is ambiguous. V was cut by 3 bases and J by 0 bases, with 15 bases left in between. Looked up from germline, CDR1 is DFQATT and CDR2 is SNEGSKA (reference sequence). The CDR3 runs 16 residues. CDR3 residues: CSASRPALVAKNIQYF. The DNA of the CDR3 is TGCAGTGCTAGTCGCCCCGCTCTTGTAGCCAAAAACATTCAGTACTTC.